The sequence of this TCR beta chain was determined in a study of beta chain features in type 1 diabetes. Study-wide findings and caveats: TCRB CDR3 length was moderately but significantly reduced in all four CD4+ subsets of Type 1 diabetes patients. Because the template was cDNA, high-expressing cells might be over-represented. Fewer junction insertions and more nucleotide deletions appeared in type 1 diabetes patients. Any PCR bias toward short templates would affect both groups alike. Healthy donors had naive, central memory and Treg TCRB repertoires that appeared less similar than those seen among patients.

This clone has just a few counts. Its antigen is unknown. What was sequenced were expressed TCRB transcripts, since all of the isolated RNA had been reverse transcribed. Generated by immunoSEQ multiplex PCR, the TCRdb table keeps only in-frame clones and is missing some. This table holds a few hundred thousand clones, around 12% found once. The receptor comes from a woman younger than 30 with type 1 diabetes. The sequencing input was naive CD4+ T cells from blood.

The chain's CDR3 is CASSAGQVVNYGYTF. CDR3 bases: TGTGCCAGCAGCGCCGGACAGGTAGTTAACTATGGCTACACCTTC. This chain links TRBV9 with TRBJ1-2; 7 bases align to TRBD1. Germline V CDR1 and CDR2: SGDLS, YYNGEE. The CDR3 has 15 amino acids. V lost 3 bases and J lost 1; bases outside the gene matches: 6.